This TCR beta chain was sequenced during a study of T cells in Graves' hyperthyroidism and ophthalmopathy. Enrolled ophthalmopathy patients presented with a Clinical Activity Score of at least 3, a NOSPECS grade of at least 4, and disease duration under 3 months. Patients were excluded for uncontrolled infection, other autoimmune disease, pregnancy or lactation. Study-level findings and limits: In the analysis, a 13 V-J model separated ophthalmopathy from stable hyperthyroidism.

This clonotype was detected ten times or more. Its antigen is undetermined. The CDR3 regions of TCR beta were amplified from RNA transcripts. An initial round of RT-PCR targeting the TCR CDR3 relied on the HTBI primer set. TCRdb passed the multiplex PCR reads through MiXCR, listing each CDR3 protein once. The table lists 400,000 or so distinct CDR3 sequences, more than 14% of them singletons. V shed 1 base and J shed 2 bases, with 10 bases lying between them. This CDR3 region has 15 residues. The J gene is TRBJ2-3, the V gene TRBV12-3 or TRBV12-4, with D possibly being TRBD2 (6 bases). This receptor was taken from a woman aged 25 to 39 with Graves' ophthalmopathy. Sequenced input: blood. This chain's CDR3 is CASSLGGAPTDTQYF. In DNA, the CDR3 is TGTGCCAGCAGTTTAGGCGGGGCCCCCACAGATACGCAGTATTTT.